Each of the 19 T cell receptor beta chains below was sequenced from the same sample in a study of T cell repertoires in aging, cancer and after chemotherapy (dated by TCRdb to between 2019 and 2020). TCR beta rearrangements were amplified from genomic DNA isolated from peripheral blood, not from sorted cells or RNA. Instrument on record: Illumina MiSeq. Multiplex touch-down PCR with a mixed TRB-A/B primer pool was used to amplify rearranged TRB sequences covering the V, D and J segments. TCRdb reran the public reads through fastp at Q25 and MiXCR, keeping productive beta chains. Each entry merges the rows of one CDR3 protein and shows their most common DNA and genes. Here the sample has approximately 9,500 distinct CDR3 sequences; 20% to 25% occur a single time. The ten top clones hold over 1% of the sample. Sequencing input: blood. These TCRs come from a human donor in good health.

This clonotype is medium-sized within its sample. The gene calls are TRBV19 and TRBJ2-7; D may be TRBD2 (7 bases). This CDR3 comprises 16 residues. The ends were cut back, 6 bases at V and 0 bases at J, with 18 bases in the middle. Germline CDR1 LNHDA, CDR2 SQIVND (reference sequence). CDR3 DNA sequence: TGTGCCAGTAGCTGGGGGGGCCCAACCTTCTCCTACGAGCAGTACTTC. This gives the protein CASSWGGPTFSYEQYF.

This clonotype is termed medium-sized. The chain combines TRBV6-6 with TRBJ2-2; 11 bases fit TRBD2. Per germline, CDR1 MNHNY and CDR2 SVGAGI (reference sequence). This CDR3 spans 16 amino acids. The ends lost 2 bases at V and 4 bases at J; junction bases unmatched: 3. This CDR3 reads CASSYVAGGRTGELFF. DNA for the CDR3: TGTGCCAGCAGTTACGTAGCGGGAGGGCGCACCGGGGAGCTGTTTTTT.

This sequence joins TRBV18 and TRBJ2-6; D is uncertain. The CDR3 length is 16 residues. V lost 3 bases and J lost 4, with 13 bases in between. The germline gives CDR1 KGHSH, CDR2 LQKENI. The chain's CDR3 is CASSPPLVGGANVLTF. The CDR3 DNA reads TGTGCCAGCTCACCCCCCTTGGTGGGCGGGGCCAACGTCCTGACTTTC.

This rearrangement joins TRBV15 to TRBJ2-1, with 9 bases matching TRBD2. Looked up from germline, CDR1 is LNHNV and CDR2 is YYDKDF (reference sequence). Germline trimming cut 5 bases from V and 8 bases from J; bases unmatched to any gene: 13. There are 16 residues in the CDR3. CDR3 protein: CATSLSREGPLHEQFF. CDR3 sequence (DNA): TGTGCCACCAGCCTGTCGCGGGAGGGCCCTCTCCATGAGCAGTTCTTC.

This clonotype occurred a few times. An end of the junction differs from the germline gene, which may be a read error. V is TRBV28 and J is TRBJ1-1; TRBD1 agrees at 7 bases. The V gene's germline CDR1 is MDHEN and CDR2 SYDVKM. This CDR3 has 12 residues. The CDR3 sequence: CASSLSDRRQAF. The CDR3 region has the DNA TGTGCCAGCAGTTTATCGGACAGGCGTCAGGCCTTT.

This clonotype came up a few times. The chain couples TRBV6-5 to TRBJ1-2, with D possibly TRBD1 on 5 matching bases. Trimming shortened V by 6 bases and J by 4 bases, and 15 bases separated the two germline ends. Per the germline V gene, CDR1 is MNHEY and CDR2 is SVGAGI. CDR3 length: 14 amino acids. The CDR3 loop is CASRRPGTLYGYTF. DNA for the CDR3: TGTGCCAGCAGACGACCCGGGACCCTCTATGGCTACACCTTC.

The chain combines TRBV5-1 with TRBJ2-5; 7 bases match TRBD2. CDR1 and CDR2 (germline): SGHRS, YFSETQ. V lost 0 bases and J lost 5; bases outside the gene matches: 7. This CDR3 has 15 residues. CDR3 nucleotides: TGCGCCAGCAGCTTGGAAGGCGGGAGCGGGGAGACCCAGTACTTC. Translation: CASSLEGGSGETQYF.

This chain uses TRBV5-1 with TRBJ2-1; D call uncertain. The V gene's germline CDR1 is SGHRS and CDR2 YFSETQ. The germline V and J ends were trimmed by 1 base and 5 bases, with 4 bases remaining between them. This CDR3 has 12 residues. The CDR3 sequence is CASSLLNNEQFF. DNA of the CDR3: TGCGCCAGCAGCTTGTTGAACAATGAGCAGTTCTTC.

This clonotype turned up a few times. V usage is TRBV30 and J usage is TRBJ2-3; no reliable D call. CDR3 size: 12 residues. Trimming removed 1 base from V and 2 bases from J, with 4 bases in between. The germline V gene has CDR1 GTSNPN and CDR2 SVGIG (reference sequence). This CDR3 reads CAWSGFTDTQYF. The CDR3 nucleotides are TGTGCCTGGAGTGGGTTCACAGATACGCAGTATTTT.

This clonotype turned up a few times. The rearrangement uses TRBV15 and TRBJ2-3; 7 bases line up with TRBD1. The CDR3 is 17 amino acids. Trimming cost V 0 bases and J 0 bases; bases outside gene matches: 6. CDR1 is LNHNV, CDR2 YYDKDF, per germline (reference sequence). This CDR3 is CATSREKGAGSTDTQYF. CDR3 coding DNA: TGTGCCACCAGCAGAGAGAAGGGGGCGGGCAGCACAGATACGCAGTATTTT.

This chain joins TRBV7-3 and TRBJ2-7; the match to TRBD2 covers 11 bases. In germline, CDR1 is SGHTA, CDR2 FQGTGA. V trimming: 5 bases; J trimming: 7 bases; junction bases outside the gene matches: 7. This CDR3 has 14 amino acids. CDR3 sequence reads: CASSQIAGGLEQYF. CDR3 coding DNA: TGTGCCAGCAGCCAGATAGCGGGAGGGTTGGAGCAGTACTTC. The full variable domain, in which reference TRBV7-3 and TRBJ2-7 provide the parts outside the CDR3, is GAGVSQTPSNKVTEKGKYVELRCDPISGHTALYWYRQSLGQGPEFLIYFQGTGAADDSGLPNDRFFAVRPEGSVSTLKIQRTERGDSAVYLCASSQIAGGLEQYFGPGTRLTVT.

The V call is TRBV5-1, the J call TRBJ2-1; weak D call: TRBD2 (7 bases). This CDR3 spans 19 amino acids. Germline lookup yields CDR1 SGHRS and CDR2 YFSETQ. V lost 4 bases and J 9 bases, leaving 32 bases between the germline ends. CDR3 nucleotide sequence: TGCGCCAGCAGCGGGGCGAGTCAGGGGCCAAGCCCTCCGGGAGGTGAGCAGTTCTTC. Protein sequence: CASSGASQGPSPPGGEQFF.

Only a few counts were recorded for this clonotype. The chain carries TRBV7-9 and TRBJ2-7; the match to TRBD1 covers 7 bases. Germline CDR1 reads SEHNR; CDR2 reads FQNEAQ (reference sequence). CDR3 size: 13 residues. The J segment lost 3 bases and the V segment lost 5 bases, leaving 4 bases of the junction unmatched. The DNA for the CDR3 is TGTGCCAGCAGCCCCGGGACAGTCTACGAGCAGTACTTC. Protein sequence: CASSPGTVYEQYF.

This clonotype has more than one count but fewer than ten. The gene calls are TRBV6-4 and TRBJ2-2; 9 bases are a match to TRBD1. In germline, CDR1 is MRHNA, CDR2 SNTAGT. The CDR3 totals 15 residues. Losses at the gene ends were 3 bases for V and 4 bases for J; bases not matched to a gene: 3. Here the CDR3 DNA reads TGTGCCAGCAGTGAGACAGGGGGAGGCACCGGGGAGCTGTTTTTT. It specifies CASSETGGGTGELFF.

The rearrangement links TRBV7-9 to TRBJ1-3, with D unclear. Germline-derived CDR1 and CDR2 are SEHNR and FQNEAQ (reference sequence). The length of the CDR3 is 15 residues. Trimming stripped 1 base from V and 0 bases from J, with 7 bases between. CDR3 sequence (DNA): TGTGCCAGCAGCTTAGGGAGTCCCTCTGGAAACACCATATATTTT. This codes for CASSLGSPSGNTIYF.

By share, this clonotype counts as medium-sized. The rearrangement uses TRBV19 and TRBJ2-1, with a possible D match to TRBD1 (5 bases). This CDR3 is built from 14 residues. V was clipped by 4 bases and J by 9 bases, with 16 bases between them. Looked up from germline, CDR1 is LNHDA and CDR2 is SQIVND (reference sequence). CDR3 sequence (DNA): TGTGCCAGTAGTACCCGACAGTTTGTCGGTGAGCAGTTCTTC. It encodes CASSTRQFVGEQFF. Full variable domain (missing parts from reference TRBV19 and TRBJ2-1): DGGITQSPKYLFRKEGQNVTLSCEQNLNHDAMYWYRQDPGQGLRLIYYSQIVNDFQKGDIAEGYSVSREKKESFPLTVTSAQKNPTAFYLCASSTRQFVGEQFFGPGTRLTVL.

This clonotype was seen only once. The V call is TRBV29-1, the J call TRBJ1-2, with 9 bases fitting TRBD1. The CDR3 sequence is 14 residues long. V gave up 3 bases and J gave up 7 bases; unmatched junction bases: 9. The germline V gene encodes CDR1 SQVTM and CDR2 ANQGSEA. CDR3 sequence reads: CSVEALGQGFGYTF. In nucleotides, the CDR3 is TGCAGCGTTGAGGCCTTGGGACAGGGATTTGGCTACACCTTC.

The chain is built from TRBV28 and TRBJ1-2; D perhaps matches TRBD1 (6 bases). CDR1 is MDHEN, CDR2 SYDVKM, per germline. V lost 6 bases and J lost 6, with 17 bases in between. The length of the CDR3 is 14 residues. The CDR3 region has the DNA TGTGCCAGCAGCCGAACCCTACAGGGAAATGGCTACACCTTC. It translates to CASSRTLQGNGYTF.

The sample holds one count of this clonotype. This sequence joins TRBV5-1 and TRBJ1-1, with D perhaps matching TRBD1 (5 bases). The CDR3 runs to 14 residues. V was clipped by 0 bases and J by 4 bases, with 10 bases between them. CDR1 is SGHRS and CDR2 is YFSETQ in the germline V gene. The CDR3 loop reads CASSLVAGITEAFF. The CDR3 region has the DNA TGCGCCAGCAGCTTGGTGGCAGGGATCACTGAAGCTTTCTTT.